Presented here are 29 T cell receptor beta chains from one specimen sequenced in a study of Ad26.COV2.S vaccination and SARS-CoV-2 variants. Assay: immunoSEQ multiplex PCR; the TCRdb copy retains only in-frame clones and omits some. The repertoire holds about 280,000 clones, with roughly 86% as singletons. The treatment: roughly 19 received Ad26.COV2.S at low or high dose, single or two shots; five or six received placebo; per-sample allocation not given. Material that was analyzed had been drawn on day 63 after the first vaccine or placebo injection. The sequenced sample was peripheral blood, obtained in a trial of Ad26.COV2.S vaccine versus placebo. The receptors come from a person between 18 and 60 years old who received the Ad26.COV2.S COVID-19 vaccine or a placebo.

The chain carries TRBV7-8 and TRBJ2-3; D ambiguous. From germline, CDR1 is SGHVS and CDR2 FQNEAQ. V gave up 1 base and J gave up 2 bases, with 10 bases separating them. This CDR3 is 15 amino acids long. CDR3: CASSLVARSTDTQYF. The DNA for the CDR3 is TGTGCCAGCAGCTTAGTGGCTAGATCCACAGATACGCAGTATTTT. Drawing the rest from reference TRBV7-8 and TRBJ2-3, the complete variable domain is GAGVSQSPRYKVAKRGQDVALRCDPISGHVSLFWYQQALGQGPEFLTYFQNEAQLDKSGLPSDRFFAERPEGSVSTLKIQRTQQEDSAVYLCASSLVARSTDTQYFGPGTRLTVL.

Here the CDR3 reads CASSSLPGTEAFF. The CDR3 DNA reads as TGTGCCAGCAGCTCGCTTCCCGGAACTGAAGCTTTCTTT. The chain links TRBV7-3 to TRBJ1-1; D gene ambiguous. The CDR3 loop spans 13 amino acids. The germline V gene has CDR1 SGHTA and CDR2 FQGTGA. Between the trimmed V and J ends, which lost 4 bases and 5 bases, there was a span of 11 bases.

This chain joins TRBV5-4 and TRBJ2-3; 9 bases match TRBD2. The germline CDR1 and CDR2 sequences are SGHNT and YYREEE (reference sequence). V gave up 4 bases and J gave up 2 bases; unmatched junction bases: 5. This CDR3 is 15 amino acids long. CDR3 residues: CASSPRLADTDTQYF. In DNA, the CDR3 is TGTGCCAGCAGCCCCCGACTAGCGGACACAGATACGCAGTATTTT.

This clone was seen a single time. The V gene is TRBV28, the J gene TRBJ2-7; D is possibly TRBD2 (6 bases). Trimming took off 10 bases at V and 3 bases at J, with 19 bases between the two ends. Germline CDR1 MDHEN, CDR2 SYDVKM. The CDR3 has 14 amino acids. The chain's CDR3 is CATTVREPYYEQYF. The DNA for the CDR3 is TGTGCCACCACCGTCCGGGAGCCCTACTACGAGCAGTACTTC.

This sequence joins TRBV5-4 and TRBJ2-5, with 9 bases identical to TRBD2. Germline assignment: CDR1 SGHNT and CDR2 YYREEE (reference sequence). The CDR3 is made up of 16 amino acids. The trim removed 4 bases at V and 0 bases at J, leaving 7 bases unmatched. The CDR3 DNA reads as TGTGCCAGCAGCGTCCAGCGGGGGGCTAACCAAGAGACCCAGTACTTC. Its translation: CASSVQRGANQETQYF.

V usage is TRBV7-6 and J usage is TRBJ2-1; D remains unclear. Germline V CDR1 and CDR2: SGHVS, FNYEAQ. This CDR3 spans 15 amino acids. V lost 1 base and J 3 bases, leaving 10 bases between the germline ends. CDR3 DNA: TGTGCCAGCAGCTTAGGGGGAAAAGGCTACAATGAGCAGTTCTTC. It specifies CASSLGGKGYNEQFF.

This clone appeared a single time. Relative to the germline gene, one junction end is altered; a read error may explain this. V and J are TRBV7-9 and TRBJ1-5; 8 nucleotides line up with TRBD1. Per the germline V gene, CDR1 is SEHNR and CDR2 is FQNEAQ (reference sequence). This CDR3 has 13 amino acids. CDR3 DNA sequence: TGTGCCAGCAGCTTATCATCTCCGGGACAGGTCTATTTT. Translation: CASSLSSPGQVYF.

The V and J genes are TRBV7-2 and TRBJ1-2; a weak D match, TRBD1 (6 bases). Per the germline V gene, CDR1 is SGHTA and CDR2 is FQGNSA. V lost 0 bases and J lost 8, with 13 bases in between. The CDR3 contains 14 residues. CDR3 protein: CASSLAGALGGYTF. As DNA, the CDR3 is TGTGCCAGCAGCTTAGCGGGGGCGCTGGGAGGCTACACCTTC.

The CDR3 protein is CASSVAGTGINEQFF. CDR3 DNA: TGTGCCAGCAGTGTAGCCGGGACAGGTATCAATGAGCAGTTCTTC. The chain joins TRBV2 to TRBJ2-1; 8 positions agree with TRBD1. CDR1 SNHLY and CDR2 FYNNEI come from the germline V gene. The J segment lost 6 bases and the V segment lost 4 bases, leaving 8 bases of the junction unmatched. This CDR3 contains 15 residues.

The chain combines TRBV5-1 with TRBJ2-4, with TRBD2 matching 13 bases. This CDR3 comprises 16 residues. Germline V gene data show CDR1 as SGHRS and CDR2 as YFSETQ. The trim removed 4 bases at V and 9 bases at J, leaving 10 bases unmatched. CDR3 nucleotide sequence: TGCGCCAGCAGCCCAGGACTAGCGGGAGAGGGAGGCATTCAGTACTTC. Its protein product is CASSPGLAGEGGIQYF.

This clone was counted once. The CDR3 nucleotides are TGTGCCAGCAGTTACCCCCACAGGGGGAGTGGAAACACCATATATTTT. Translation gives CASSYPHRGSGNTIYF. J is TRBJ1-3 and V is TRBV6-6; 8 nucleotides align to TRBD1. CDR3 size: 16 residues. With 2 bases clipped from V and 3 bases from J, the junction kept 6 bases outside the gene matches. The germline V gene encodes CDR1 MNHNY and CDR2 SVGAGI (reference sequence).

This chain joins TRBV6-1 and TRBJ2-6; D gene uncertain. Germline V CDR1 and CDR2: MNHNS, SASEGT. CDR3 length equals 17 residues. V dropped 4 bases and J dropped 2 bases, with 15 bases sitting between them. This chain's CDR3 is CASSVLGKGTGANVLTF. The CDR3 nucleotides are TGTGCCAGCAGTGTCTTAGGGAAAGGGACTGGGGCCAACGTCCTGACTTTC.

This clone was counted between two and nine times. This chain connects TRBV5-1 to TRBJ1-3; D uncertain. There are 14 residues in the CDR3. The V gene's germline CDR1 is SGHRS and CDR2 YFSETQ. The germline V and J ends were trimmed by 4 bases and 0 bases, with 8 bases remaining between them. CDR3 in DNA: TGCGCCAGCAGCCTCCCAGACTCTGGAAACACCATATATTTT. It is translated as CASSLPDSGNTIYF.

The chain uses TRBV27 and TRBJ2-7; D call uncertain. Germline CDR1 MNHEY, CDR2 SMNVEV (reference sequence). The ends were cut back, 0 bases at V and 3 bases at J, with 9 bases in the middle. This CDR3 contains 14 residues. The CDR3 is CASSLSDGNYEQYF. The DNA of the CDR3 is TGTGCCAGCAGTTTATCGGATGGGAACTACGAGCAGTACTTC.

V gene TRBV5-8 combines with J gene TRBJ2-5; the match to TRBD2 covers 14 bases. With 3 bases clipped from V and 0 bases from J, the junction kept 7 bases outside the gene matches. The CDR3 covers 18 residues. Germline V lookup: CDR1 SGHTS, CDR2 YDEGEE. CDR3 coding DNA: TGTGCCAGCAGCTCCGGGACTAGCGGGGGAGTGTACCAAGAGACCCAGTACTTC. Protein sequence: CASSSGTSGGVYQETQYF.

V usage is TRBV2 and J usage is TRBJ1-2; 8 bases map to TRBD1. Germline lookup yields CDR1 SNHLY and CDR2 FYNNEI. This CDR3 is 13 amino acids long. V was clipped by 6 bases and J by 3 bases; unmatched bases: 3. The CDR3 spells CASSMGQDYGYTF. As DNA, the CDR3 is TGTGCCAGCAGCATGGGACAGGACTATGGCTACACCTTC. Drawing the rest from reference TRBV2 and TRBJ1-2, the complete variable domain is EPEVTQTPSHQVTQMGQEVILRCVPISNHLYFYWYRQILGQKVEFLVSFYNNEISEKSEIFDDQFSVERPDGSNFTLKIRSTKLEDSAMYFCASSMGQDYGYTFGSGTRLTVV.

The rearrangement joins TRBV6-5 to TRBJ1-1; 8 bases agree with TRBD1. The CDR3 sequence is 16 residues long. The germline V gene has CDR1 MNHEY and CDR2 SVGAGI. V was clipped by 0 bases and J by 1 base; unmatched bases: 4. The CDR3 bases are TGTGCCAGCAGTTACTCGATGACAGGGGCGAACACTGAAGCTTTCTTT. Protein: CASSYSMTGANTEAFF.

The sample holds one count of this clone. The rearrangement links TRBV7-2 to TRBJ2-7; D is uncertain. CDR3 size: 15 residues. V was shortened by 1 base and J by 3 bases, with 13 bases between the two germline ends. In germline, CDR1 is SGHTA, CDR2 FQGNSA. The CDR3 sequence: CASSLDSLGLYEQYF. The CDR3, as DNA: TGTGCCAGCAGCTTAGACAGCCTGGGCCTCTACGAGCAGTACTTC.

The chain recombines TRBV18 with TRBJ2-5; D is ambiguous. Germline CDR1 is KGHSH and CDR2 is LQKENI. Trimming removed 3 bases from V and 5 bases from J, with 13 bases in between. This CDR3 is built from 14 residues. In DNA, the CDR3 is TGTGCCAGCTCACCCCCCGGGCAGAGGGAGACCCAGTACTTC. It is translated as CASSPPGQRETQYF.

This clone was observed once. Written as DNA, the CDR3 is TGTGCCTGGAAGGGGACAAAAGAGACCCAGTACTTC. It specifies CAWKGTKETQYF. The J gene is TRBJ2-5, the V gene TRBV30, with D possibly being TRBD1 (6 bases). CDR3 length: 12 residues. The ends were cut back, 4 bases at V and 3 bases at J, with 9 bases in the middle. Per the germline V gene, CDR1 is GTSNPN and CDR2 is SVGIG (reference sequence).

This clone was counted a single time. The V gene is TRBV10-3, the J gene TRBJ1-2; 8 positions agree with TRBD1. The CDR3 consists of 16 residues. J gave up 2 bases and V 8 bases, and 13 bases lay outside the gene matches. Germline assignment: CDR1 ENHRY and CDR2 SYGVKD. The CDR3 loop is CAISPGGRGGNYGYTF. CDR3 sequence (DNA): TGTGCCATCTCCCCAGGGGGCAGGGGCGGAAACTATGGCTACACCTTC.

This rearrangement joins TRBV20-1 to TRBJ2-7, with D tentatively TRBD2 (6 bases). The V and J ends lost 6 bases and 12 bases respectively, with 18 bases between them. CDR1 and CDR2 from the germline V gene are DFQATT and SNEGSKA (reference sequence). This CDR3 has 11 amino acids. CDR3 protein: CSASSRGLRYF. The CDR3 bases are TGCAGTGCCAGTTCCCGGGGACTGCGGTACTTC.

The V and J genes are TRBV9 and TRBJ1-6; no clear D. The germline V gene has CDR1 SGDLS and CDR2 YYNGEE. Trimming took off 1 base at V and 5 bases at J, with 4 bases between the two ends. The CDR3 extends over 13 amino acids. DNA of the CDR3: TGTGCCAGCAGCGTAACAGATAATTCACCCCTCCACTTT. Encoded protein: CASSVTDNSPLHF.

The J gene is TRBJ2-3, the V gene TRBV27; TRBD1 is a possible D gene (6 bases). The CDR3 consists of 14 residues. Germline-derived CDR1 and CDR2 are MNHEY and SMNVEV (reference sequence). V was cut by 10 bases and J by 0 bases, with 14 bases left in between. CDR3 sequence: CATAQGSSTDTQYF. In DNA, the CDR3 is TGTGCCACCGCACAGGGATCTAGCACAGATACGCAGTATTTT.

The chain joins TRBV6-8 to TRBJ2-5, with D perhaps TRBD1 or TRBD2 (6 bases each). The CDR3 totals 14 residues. Trimming pared 6 bases from V and 0 bases from J, leaving 11 bases between. Germline V gene data show CDR1 as MNHGY and CDR2 as SAAAGT. CDR3 region: CASRPGGYQETQYF. The DNA for the CDR3 is TGTGCCAGCAGGCCCGGGGGCTACCAAGAGACCCAGTACTTC.

The chain has TRBV25-1 and TRBJ2-3; D assignment may be TRBD1 or TRBD2 (5 bases each). The CDR3 contains 13 residues. CDR1 MGHDK and CDR2 SYGVNS come from the germline V gene. Trimming shortened V by 4 bases and J by 6 bases, and 11 bases separated the two germline ends. The CDR3 region has the DNA TGTGCCAGCAGTGGGGCTGGGACGGATACGCAGTATTTT. Its protein is CASSGAGTDTQYF.

This clone was detected a few times. The CDR3 nucleotides read TGCGCCAGCAGCCAAGATGGGGGAACAGGGATTCAGCCCCAGCATTTT. Protein sequence: CASSQDGGTGIQPQHF. The V and J genes are TRBV4-1 and TRBJ1-5; D is possibly TRBD1 (6 bases). The CDR3 is 16 residues long. The germline CDR1 and CDR2 sequences are MGHRA and YSYEKL. Trimming stripped 0 bases from V and 6 bases from J, with 15 bases between.

The rearrangement links TRBV18 to TRBJ1-5; tentatively, D is TRBD1 (6 bases). Between the trimmed V and J ends, which lost 6 bases and 3 bases, there was a span of 15 bases. Per germline, CDR1 KGHSH and CDR2 LQKENI. There are 15 residues in the CDR3. The CDR3 DNA is TGTGCCAGCTCTCCGGAGGGGGGCCTCAATCAGCCCCAGCATTTT. Translated, it gives CASSPEGGLNQPQHF.

The CDR3 DNA is TGTGCCAGCAGTGCCGGGACAGGGTCCTACGAGCAGTACTTC. Its translation: CASSAGTGSYEQYF. The rearrangement links TRBV27 to TRBJ2-7; TRBD1 matches 9 bases. J was trimmed by 1 base and V by 5 bases; bases with no gene match: 3. This CDR3 comprises 14 residues. Germline V gene lookup returns CDR1 MNHEY and CDR2 SMNVEV (reference sequence).